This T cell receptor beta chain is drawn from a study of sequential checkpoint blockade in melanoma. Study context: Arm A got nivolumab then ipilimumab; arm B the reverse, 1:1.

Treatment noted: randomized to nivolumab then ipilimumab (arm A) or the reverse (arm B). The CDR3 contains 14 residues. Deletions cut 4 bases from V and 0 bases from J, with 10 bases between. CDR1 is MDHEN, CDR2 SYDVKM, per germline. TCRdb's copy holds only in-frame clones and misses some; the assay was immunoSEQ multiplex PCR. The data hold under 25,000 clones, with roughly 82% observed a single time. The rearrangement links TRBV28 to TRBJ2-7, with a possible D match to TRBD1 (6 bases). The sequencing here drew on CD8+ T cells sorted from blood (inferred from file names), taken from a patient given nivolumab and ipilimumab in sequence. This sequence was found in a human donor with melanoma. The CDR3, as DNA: TGTGCCAGCAGTTCTATGGACAGCTCCTACGAGCAGTACTTC. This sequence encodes CASSSMDSSYEQYF.